Below are 16 T cell receptor beta chains sequenced from a single sample in a study of T cell responses to AZD1222 COVID-19 vaccine. Sequencing was performed with immunoSEQ multiplex PCR; in TCRdb, only in-frame clones are kept and a portion is missing. There are about 160,000 clones in the sample; more than 85% occur only once, and around 4.4% lies in the top ten. This sample comprised peripheral blood, obtained on day 0 of AZD1222 vaccination. The receptors were gathered from an adult in good health.

J is TRBJ1-1 and V is TRBV7-9, with D unresolved. The CDR3 runs to 15 residues. The V gene's germline CDR1 is SEHNR and CDR2 FQNEAQ (reference sequence). Trimming took 2 bases from V and 0 from J, leaving 10 bases between them. CDR3 nucleotides: TGTGCCAGCAGCTTAAGTAGGGCGATGAACACTGAAGCTTTCTTT. Its translation: CASSLSRAMNTEAFF.

The V gene is TRBV9, the J gene TRBJ2-5, with TRBD2 as a possible D gene (5 bases). Germline V lookup: CDR1 SGDLS, CDR2 YYNGEE. V was trimmed by 10 bases and J by 2 bases, leaving 12 bases between them. This CDR3 region has 12 residues. The CDR3 spells CAGGRDQETQYF. The CDR3 DNA reads as TGTGCCGGCGGACGGGATCAAGAGACCCAGTACTTC.

This clone turned up a few times. The chain employs TRBV4-3 and TRBJ2-7, with D tentatively TRBD1 or TRBD2 (5 bases each). The CDR3 consists of 15 residues. Germline values: CDR1 LGHNA, CDR2 YSLEER. V was pared by 3 bases and J by 2 bases, with 14 bases between. The CDR3 spells CASSHLRDGAYEQYF. CDR3 coding DNA: TGCGCCAGCAGCCACCTCCGGGACGGTGCCTACGAGCAGTACTTC.

Regarding this clone: The same CDR3 can be traced to other DNA sequences in this sample. This sequence joins TRBV5-1 and TRBJ2-1, with 7 bases identical to TRBD2. This CDR3 spans 15 amino acids. V trimming: 0 bases; J trimming: 0 bases; junction bases outside the gene matches: 0. Germline CDR1 and CDR2: SGHRS and YFSETQ. The CDR3 spells CASSLGGSSYNEQFF. CDR3 DNA sequence: TGCGCCAGCAGCTTGGGCGGGAGCTCCTACAATGAGCAGTTCTTC.

The CDR3 DNA follows: TGTGCCAGCAGCCAAGACAGGGGGCGCTATGGCTACACCTTC. It specifies CASSQDRGRYGYTF. The chain employs TRBV7-2 and TRBJ1-2; 10 bases are a match to TRBD1. With V trimmed by 5 bases and J by 4 bases, 4 bases remained unmatched. Per the germline V gene, CDR1 is SGHTA and CDR2 is FQGNSA. CDR3 length equals 14 residues.

The chain carries TRBV6-1 and TRBJ1-1; no definite D call. The CDR3 is made up of 14 amino acids. The germline V and J ends were trimmed by 5 bases and 5 bases, with 15 bases remaining between them. Germline V CDR1 and CDR2: MNHNS, SASEGT. CDR3 residues: CASSHVGRPTEAFF. The DNA for the CDR3 is TGTGCCAGCAGTCACGTCGGACGGCCTACTGAAGCTTTCTTT.

The chain recombines TRBV5-1 with TRBJ2-2; D is ambiguous. V lost 4 bases to trimming and J lost 1 base, with 8 bases between them. CDR1 and CDR2 from the germline V gene are SGHRS and YFSETQ. This CDR3 is built from 14 residues. The CDR3 region is CASSTVGNTGELFF. CDR3 in DNA: TGCGCCAGCAGCACGGTCGGGAACACCGGGGAGCTGTTTTTT.

The gene calls are TRBV28 and TRBJ1-2; weak D call: TRBD1 (5 bases). V gave up 3 bases and J gave up 3 bases, with 11 bases separating them. The length of the CDR3 is 14 residues. Germline lookup yields CDR1 MDHEN and CDR2 SYDVKM. The chain's CDR3 is CASSFSGLDYGYTF. As DNA, the CDR3 is TGTGCCAGCAGTTTTTCAGGGTTGGACTATGGCTACACCTTC.

The chain employs TRBV21-1 and TRBJ2-4; the table calls TRBD1, which could not be checked here. TRBV21-1 is shown as a pseudogene. The CDR3 consists of 20 residues. In nucleotides, the CDR3 is TGTGCCAGCAGCAGAAACAGGGGACAGGGGCCCCCCTCGGCCAAAAACATTCAGTACTTC. Its protein product is CASSRNRGQGPPSAKNIQYF.

Concerning this clone: This CDR3 is also generated by other DNA sequences in the sample. The V call is TRBV5-1, the J call TRBJ1-1, with unresolved D. The germline gives CDR1 SGHRS, CDR2 YFSETQ. Trimming shortened V by 1 base and J by 1 base, and 5 bases separated the two germline ends. This CDR3 is 13 amino acids long. Here the CDR3 DNA reads TGCGCCAGCAGCTTGCAAAGGAACACTGAAGCTTTCTTT. It encodes CASSLQRNTEAFF.

The chain links TRBV3-1 (or the pseudogene TRBV3-2) to TRBJ1-1; no clear D gene. The CDR3 contains 15 residues. The V gene lost 0 bases and the J gene lost 0 bases, with 8 bases spanning the gap. Germline CDR1 LGHDT, CDR2 YNNKEL (reference sequence). The CDR3 is CASSQDQPLNTEAFF. The CDR3 region has the DNA TGTGCCAGCAGCCAAGATCAACCGTTGAACACTGAAGCTTTCTTT.

The chain combines TRBV7-3 with TRBJ2-7, with 8 nucleotides matching TRBD2. The CDR3 length is 15 residues. Germline CDR1 reads SGHTA; CDR2 reads FQGTGA. V was clipped by 2 bases and J by 4 bases; unmatched bases: 7. CDR3 nucleotides: TGTGCCAGCAGCTTATTGGCGGGAGGAGGTTACGAGCAGTACTTC. It codes for CASSLLAGGGYEQYF.

This clone was counted only a few times. V usage is TRBV5-6 and J usage is TRBJ2-1; D is unclear. The V gene's germline CDR1 is SGHDT and CDR2 YYEEEE. Deletions cut 0 bases from V and 12 bases from J, with 16 bases between. This CDR3 is 14 amino acids long. The CDR3 DNA sequence: TGTGCCAGCAGCTTGGGGGCGGTGCCGTCACGGCAGTTCTTC. Protein sequence: CASSLGAVPSRQFF.

The chain recombines TRBV24-1 with TRBJ2-3, with TRBD2 as a possible D gene (6 bases). The CDR3 extends over 15 amino acids. Trimming removed 9 bases from V and 4 bases from J, with 19 bases in between. Germline CDR1 KGHDR, CDR2 SFDVKD. The chain's CDR3 is CATGGGGVTADTQYF. CDR3 bases: TGTGCCACCGGGGGAGGAGGGGTCACAGCAGATACGCAGTATTTT.

The sample holds one count of this clone. The V call is TRBV7-2, the J call TRBJ1-6; tentatively, D is TRBD1 (5 bases). From germline, CDR1 is SGHTA and CDR2 FQGNSA. Trimming left V 5 bases short and J 9 bases short, with 20 bases between. CDR3 size: 16 residues. The CDR3, as DNA: TGTGCCAGCAGCCCAATCGTAGCGGGGGTCGGTTCACCCCTCCACTTT. Protein: CASSPIVAGVGSPLHF.

This chain joins TRBV6-5 and TRBJ1-2; D gene unclear. Per germline, CDR1 MNHEY and CDR2 SVGAGI. Trimming pared 6 bases from V and 3 bases from J, leaving 17 bases between. This CDR3 comprises 15 residues. The CDR3 region is CASRRITTGYYGYTF. The CDR3 bases are TGTGCCAGCAGGAGAATTACGACCGGGTACTATGGCTACACCTTC.